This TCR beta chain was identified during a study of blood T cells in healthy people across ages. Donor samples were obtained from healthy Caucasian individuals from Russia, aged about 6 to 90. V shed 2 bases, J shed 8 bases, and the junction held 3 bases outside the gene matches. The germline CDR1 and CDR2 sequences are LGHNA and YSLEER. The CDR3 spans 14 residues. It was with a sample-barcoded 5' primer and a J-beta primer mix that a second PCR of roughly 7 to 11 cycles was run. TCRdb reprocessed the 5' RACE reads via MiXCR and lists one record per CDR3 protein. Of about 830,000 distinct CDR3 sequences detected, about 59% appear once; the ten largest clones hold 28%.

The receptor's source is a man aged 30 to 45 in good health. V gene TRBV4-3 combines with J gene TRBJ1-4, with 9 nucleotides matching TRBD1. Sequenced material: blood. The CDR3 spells CASSQSGQGEKLFF. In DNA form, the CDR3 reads TGCGCCAGCAGCCAATCCGGACAGGGGGAAAAACTGTTTTTT.